The clone carrying this T cell receptor (beta chain) was counted at least ten times. As yet, its antigen is unknown. This sample is part of a study of identical twins. Study conclusions and caveats: In zero-insertion analyses, partial confounding could arise from invariant MAIT and iNKT cells.

Trimming cost V 2 bases and J 2 bases, with 16 bases left between them. CDR1 SGHTA and CDR2 FQGNSA come from the germline V gene. This CDR3 spans 17 amino acids. TCRdb processed the 5' RACE reads anew with MiXCR; each CDR3 protein has one entry. The sample gives 500,000 to 700,000 distinct CDR3 sequences, around 7.5% of which show up once; about 1.5% is in the top ten. These data also formed part of another study, on yellow fever vaccine responses in identical twins.

Material: PBMCs. This TCR derives from a woman between 18 and 29 years old in good health. This chain links TRBV7-2 with TRBJ1-5; D not certain. CDR3 nucleotides: TGTGCCAGCAGCTTATTGGGGATCCCGAGGGGCAATCAGCCCCAGCATTTT. Protein: CASSLLGIPRGNQPQHF.